This TCR beta chain was obtained from a study of T cells in Graves' hyperthyroidism and ophthalmopathy. The CDR3 loop spans 15 amino acids. V shed 3 bases, J shed 1 base, and the junction held 3 bases outside the gene matches. Germline CDR1 is DFQATT and CDR2 is SNEGSKA (reference sequence). There were TCR beta CDR3 regions amplified from RNA transcripts. During a first-round RT-PCR of the TCR CDR3, the HTBI primer set was used. TCRdb ran MiXCR on the multiplex PCR reads and lists one entry per CDR3 protein. The data contain about 380,000 distinct CDR3 sequences, about 18% of them singletons. This clonotype originated in a man aged 18 to 30 with Graves' ophthalmopathy. Sequencing was carried out using blood. The chain combines TRBV20-1 with TRBJ1-6; TRBD1 matches at 7 bases. CDR3 sequence (DNA): TGCAGTGCTAGTAAGGGGGCATCCTATAATTCACCCCTCCACTTT. Translation: CSASKGASYNSPLHF.